This TCR beta chain was retrieved from a study of Graves' ophthalmopathy and Graves' hyperthyroidism. The CDR3 is made up of 14 amino acids. The germline CDR1 and CDR2 sequences are MGHDK and SYGVNS. Trimming left V 1 base short and J 6 bases short, with 10 bases between. Transcripts of RNA were the source for amplifying TCR beta CDR3 regions. Second-round multiplex PCR came after first-round RT-PCR with HTBI primers. MiXCR was run by TCRdb on the multiplex PCR reads, yielding one entry per CDR3 protein. Of roughly 700,000 distinct CDR3 sequences listed, roughly 40% are singletons. The source material was peripheral blood. The source of this sequence is an adult man with Graves' ophthalmopathy. The J gene is TRBJ2-1, the V gene TRBV25-1; perhaps TRBD1 as D (5 bases). The CDR3 here is CASSELWGSNEQFF. As DNA, the CDR3 is TGTGCCAGCAGTGAATTGTGGGGCAGCAATGAGCAGTTCTTC.